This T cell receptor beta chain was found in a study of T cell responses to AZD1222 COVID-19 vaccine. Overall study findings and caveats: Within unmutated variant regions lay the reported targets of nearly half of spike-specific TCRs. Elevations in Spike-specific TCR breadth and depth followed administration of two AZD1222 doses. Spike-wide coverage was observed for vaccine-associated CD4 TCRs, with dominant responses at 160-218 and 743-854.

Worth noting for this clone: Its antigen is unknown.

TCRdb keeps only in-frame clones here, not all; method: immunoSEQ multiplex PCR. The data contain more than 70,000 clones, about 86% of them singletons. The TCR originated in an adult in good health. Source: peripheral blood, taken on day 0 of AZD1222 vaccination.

CDR3 bases: TGTGCCAGCAGTCCGCAGGGGAGCGCAGGTACTTCACCCCTCCACTTT. Protein: CASSPQGSAGTSPLHF. The chain couples TRBV28 to TRBJ1-6, with D possibly TRBD1 on 6 matching bases. The CDR3 has 16 amino acids. V lost 5 bases to trimming and J lost 9 bases, with 20 bases between them. Germline lookup yields CDR1 MDHEN and CDR2 SYDVKM.